This TCR beta chain derives from a study of T cell repertoires and HLA-DP antigens. Overall study: Pre-culture CD4+ samples used roughly 1,200 ng DNA versus around 230 ng for CD137+CD4+ sorts.

General study findings and limits: No separate analysis of naive versus memory CD4+ cells was done.

The PCR primers covered 54 TRBV and 13 TRBJ segments. Deep-resolution sequencing targeted 200,000 T cell genomes in pre-culture CD4+ samples. Assay: immunoSEQ multiplex PCR; the TCRdb copy retains only in-frame clones and omits some. The sample includes roughly 70,000 clones, around 77% of them seen just once. As concerns this clone: Its antigen is undetermined.

The sample consisted of CD4+ T cells from PBMCs. The receptor's source is a man aged 60-69 years in good health and CMV-seronegative.

The DNA for the CDR3 is TGTGCCAGCAGGCGGCAGGGAGGAGCAAATCAGCCCCAGCATTTT. Amino acids: CASRRQGGANQPQHF. The chain has TRBV27 and TRBJ1-5; perhaps TRBD1 as D (5 bases). This CDR3 has 15 residues. Trimming cost V 6 bases and J 4 bases, with 16 bases left between them. Germline-derived CDR1 and CDR2 are MNHEY and SMNVEV (reference sequence).